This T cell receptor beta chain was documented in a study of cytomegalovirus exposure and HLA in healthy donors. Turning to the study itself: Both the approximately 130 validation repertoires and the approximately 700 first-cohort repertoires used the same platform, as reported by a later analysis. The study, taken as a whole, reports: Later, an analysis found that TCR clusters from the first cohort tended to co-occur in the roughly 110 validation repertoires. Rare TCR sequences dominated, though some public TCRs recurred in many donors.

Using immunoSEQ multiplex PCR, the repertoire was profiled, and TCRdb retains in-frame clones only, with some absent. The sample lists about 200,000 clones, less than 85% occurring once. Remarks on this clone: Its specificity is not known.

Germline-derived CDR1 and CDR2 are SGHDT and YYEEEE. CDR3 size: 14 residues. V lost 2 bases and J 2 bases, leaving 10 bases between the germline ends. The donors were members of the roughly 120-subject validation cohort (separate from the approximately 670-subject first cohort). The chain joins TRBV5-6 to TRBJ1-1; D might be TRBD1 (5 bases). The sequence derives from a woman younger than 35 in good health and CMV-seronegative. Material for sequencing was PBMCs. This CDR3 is CASSFGGSNTEAFF. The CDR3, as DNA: TGTGCCAGCAGCTTTGGGGGGAGTAACACTGAAGCTTTCTTT.